What follows is one TCR beta chain and its context. The data originate from a study of shared clonotypes between healthy human individuals. Germline CDR1 is SGHNT and CDR2 is YENEEA. The CDR3 totals 15 residues. After removal of 5 bases from V and 12 bases from J, the junction contained 18 bases not matched to a gene. The table came from immunoSEQ multiplex PCR; TCRdb's copy has only in-frame clones and leaves some out. The profile covers approximately 640,000 clones, with more than 70% appearing a single time and under 2% taken by the ten largest. This TCR was recovered from a woman aged 25 to 39 in good health. The sample was memory CD4+ T cells sorted from blood. Stated subset: CD45RA-negative fraction. The chain couples TRBV11-3 to TRBJ1-1, with TRBD1 identical over 7 bases. CDR3 coding DNA: TGTGCCAGCAGCCCAGGCGGTTCGGAGACAGGGATGACTTTCTTT. Translating gives CASSPGGSETGMTFF.